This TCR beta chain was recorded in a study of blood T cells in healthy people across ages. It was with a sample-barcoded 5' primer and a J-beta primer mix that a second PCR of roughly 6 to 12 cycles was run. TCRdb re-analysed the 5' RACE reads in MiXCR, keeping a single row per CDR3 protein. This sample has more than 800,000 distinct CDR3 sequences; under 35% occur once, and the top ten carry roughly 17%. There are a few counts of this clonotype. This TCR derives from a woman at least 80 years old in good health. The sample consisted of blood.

The CDR3, as DNA: TGTGCCAGCACCCATAGCGGGGGGTCCTACAATGAGCAGTTCTTC. This gives the protein CASTHSGGSYNEQFF. The chain combines TRBV6-1 with TRBJ2-1; TRBD2 matches 10 bases. CDR3 length: 15 residues. Losses at the gene ends were 7 bases for V and 1 base for J; bases not matched to a gene: 4. Germline V gene sequence: CDR1 MNHNS, CDR2 SASEGT.